These 16 T cell receptor beta chains share one sample of origin, sequenced in a study of blood T cell repertoires in COVID-19. Only in-frame clones appear in the TCRdb table, and some are missing; sequencing was by immunoSEQ multiplex PCR. The sample yields just over 150,000 clones, approximately 81% seen once. The sequenced sample was peripheral blood. These receptors all stem from a human donor with acute or convalescent COVID-19. The donor label of this sample is uncertain.

The chain combines TRBV19 with TRBJ1-5; D not certain. The CDR3 is made up of 14 amino acids. Germline CDR1 LNHDA, CDR2 SQIVND (reference sequence). V lost 8 bases and J lost 0, with 11 bases in between. The CDR3 DNA reads TGTGCCAGTGAGAAAACCCATAGCAATCAGCCCCAGCATTTT. The encoded protein is CASEKTHSNQPQHF.

The rearrangement links TRBV7-2 to TRBJ2-3, with 9 positions matching TRBD2. Germline V CDR1 and CDR2: SGHTA, FQGNSA. The length of the CDR3 is 16 residues. J gave up 8 bases and V 5 bases, and 14 bases lay outside the gene matches. CDR3 coding DNA: TGTGCCAGCAGCCCACTAGGCGCGGGGGGGCCGGGTACGCAGTATTTT. Its translation: CASSPLGAGGPGTQYF. Combining the CDR3 with reference TRBV7-2 and TRBJ2-3 gives the whole variable domain GAGVSQSPSNKVTEKGKDVELRCDPISGHTALYWYRQSLGQGLEFLIYFQGNSAPDKSGLPSDRFSAERTGGSVSTLTIQRTQQEDSAVYLCASSPLGAGGPGTQYFGPGTRLTVL.

The V gene is TRBV11-2, the J gene TRBJ2-2; 12 bases line up with TRBD2. The V segment lost 2 bases and the J segment 6 bases; nucleotides outside the gene matches: 1. The CDR3 loop spans 15 amino acids. From germline, CDR1 is SGHAT and CDR2 FQNNGV. The CDR3 region has the DNA TGTGCCAGCAGCTTACTAGCGGGGGGGTCCGGGGAGCTGTTTTTT. This codes for CASSLLAGGSGELFF.

This clone was recorded a few times. The chain links TRBV18 to TRBJ1-5; 8 positions agree with TRBD1. The CDR3 is 17 amino acids. The junction had 17 bases not matched to a gene; V was cut back by 6 bases and J by 7 bases. Germline values: CDR1 KGHSH, CDR2 LQKENI. The CDR3 here is CASSRDSSGQGGQPQHF. The CDR3 DNA follows: TGTGCCAGCTCGCGCGATTCCTCAGGACAGGGAGGGCAGCCCCAGCATTTT.

The DNA of the CDR3 is TGTGCCAGCAGTTCCGGGACTAGGTACGAGCAGTACTTC. This sequence encodes CASSSGTRYEQYF. The V and J genes are TRBV28 and TRBJ2-7, with 8 nucleotides matching TRBD2. The trim removed 4 bases at V and 4 bases at J, leaving 3 bases unmatched. There are 13 residues in the CDR3. Germline V gives CDR1 MDHEN, CDR2 SYDVKM.

The chain links TRBV15 to TRBJ1-2, with D perhaps TRBD1 (5 bases). This CDR3 is 13 amino acids long. Germline V gene data show CDR1 as LNHNV and CDR2 as YYDKDF (reference sequence). The V end was cut by 1 base, the J end by 6 bases, with 9 bases between. The CDR3 DNA reads TGTGCCACCAGCAGAGGGCAGGGCGATGGCTACACCTTC. Encoded protein: CATSRGQGDGYTF.

The rearrangement links TRBV6-5 to TRBJ2-7; D is unclear. The CDR3 totals 15 residues. CDR1 and CDR2 (germline): MNHEY, SVGAGI. The V and J ends lost 0 bases and 2 bases respectively, with 11 bases between them. Here the CDR3 reads CASSYSSQVTYEQYF. In DNA, the CDR3 is TGTGCCAGCAGTTACTCTAGTCAGGTCACCTACGAGCAGTACTTC.

The rearrangement uses TRBV19 and TRBJ2-1; no firm D call. The CDR3 consists of 15 residues. CDR1 is LNHDA and CDR2 is SQIVND in the germline V gene (reference sequence). V lost 7 bases and J lost 5, with 18 bases in between. CDR3 amino acids: CASTHGHNKDNEQFF. The DNA of the CDR3 is TGTGCCAGTACTCATGGGCATAACAAGGACAATGAGCAGTTCTTC.

V and J are TRBV27 and TRBJ2-3; D is possibly TRBD2 (5 bases). Looked up from germline, CDR1 is MNHEY and CDR2 is SMNVEV (reference sequence). The CDR3 length is 18 residues. V lost 0 bases to trimming and J lost 1 base, with 17 bases between them. CDR3 sequence: CASSLSLRLAVRTDTQYF. CDR3 nucleotide sequence: TGTGCCAGCAGTTTATCCTTGCGGCTAGCTGTTCGCACAGATACGCAGTATTTT.

The CDR3 sequence is CASSNKGGLRAEAFF. In DNA form, the CDR3 reads TGTGCCAGCAGTAACAAAGGGGGTCTGCGCGCTGAAGCTTTCTTT. This chain joins TRBV27 and TRBJ1-1, with D possibly TRBD1 on 6 matching bases. V was trimmed by 5 bases and J by 6 bases, leaving 19 bases between them. Per the germline V gene, CDR1 is MNHEY and CDR2 is SMNVEV (reference sequence). CDR3 length: 15 residues.

V is TRBV19 and J is TRBJ2-2, with a weak D call TRBD2 (5 bases). Germline V gene data show CDR1 as LNHDA and CDR2 as SQIVND (reference sequence). Trimming stripped 3 bases from V and 2 bases from J, with 10 bases between. This CDR3 comprises 15 residues. In DNA, the CDR3 is TGTGCCAGTAGTATTACCGGGGTCAACACCGGGGAGCTGTTTTTT. Translating it yields CASSITGVNTGELFF.

The rearrangement joins TRBV7-2 to TRBJ1-5; perhaps TRBD1 as D (5 bases). V shed 0 bases and J shed 3 bases, with 9 bases lying between them. Per germline, CDR1 SGHTA and CDR2 FQGNSA. The CDR3 has 15 amino acids. The CDR3 DNA is TGTGCCAGCAGCTTAGCCGGCAGGGTCAATCAGCCCCAGCATTTT. It translates to CASSLAGRVNQPQHF.

The table lists this clone with a few counts. The V gene is TRBV19, the J gene TRBJ2-2; TRBD2 aligns across 9 bases. The CDR3 has 15 residues. V lost 4 bases to trimming and J lost 8 bases; unmatched junction nucleotides: 8. CDR1 and CDR2 (germline): LNHDA, SQIVND (reference sequence). The chain's CDR3 is CASSRRGGGEGELFF. In DNA, the CDR3 is TGTGCCAGTAGTAGGCGGGGGGGCGGAGAAGGGGAGCTGTTTTTT.

The J gene is TRBJ2-3, the V gene TRBV11-2; no clear D. The CDR3 sequence is 13 residues long. Germline V gene data show CDR1 as SGHAT and CDR2 as FQNNGV. V shed 3 bases and J shed 3 bases, with 7 bases lying between them. CDR3 residues: CASSFRVTDTQYF. The DNA for the CDR3 is TGTGCCAGCAGCTTTCGAGTGACAGATACGCAGTATTTT.

The chain combines TRBV18 with TRBJ1-1; the D is unclear. V lost 2 bases to trimming and J lost 5 bases, with 12 bases between them. The CDR3 runs to 14 residues. Germline-derived CDR1 and CDR2 are KGHSH and LQKENI. In nucleotides, the CDR3 is TGTGCCAGCTCACCAAGCCTTGTAGAGACTGAAGCTTTCTTT. Its protein product is CASSPSLVETEAFF.

This chain links TRBV28 with TRBJ2-3, with TRBD2 matching 8 bases. The CDR3 consists of 13 residues. Germline CDR1 and CDR2: MDHEN and SYDVKM. After removal of 6 bases from V and 7 bases from J, the junction contained 6 bases not matched to a gene. Here the CDR3 DNA reads TGTGCCAGCAGCGCGGGGGGAACCAATACGCAGTATTTT. It translates to CASSAGGTNTQYF.